The 7 T cell receptor beta chains below come from one sample, sequenced in a study of blood T cell repertoires in COVID-19. Sequencing used immunoSEQ multiplex PCR; TCRdb keeps in-frame clones, though not all of them. The sample yields roughly 220,000 clones, 65% to 90% seen once. Sequencing was carried out using peripheral blood. The receptor source for this set is a middle-aged woman who had recovered from COVID-19.

The V gene is TRBV29-1, the J gene TRBJ2-5, with 8 bases aligning to TRBD2. The CDR3 has 15 residues. Germline CDR1 and CDR2: SQVTM and ANQGSEA. V trimming: 7 bases; J trimming: 4 bases; junction bases outside the gene matches: 14. The chain's CDR3 is CSANTGGGFSETQYF. CDR3 in DNA: TGCAGCGCTAATACAGGCGGGGGGTTTTCAGAGACCCAGTACTTC.

This clone was detected a few times. J is TRBJ2-5 and V is TRBV5-5, with 9 nucleotides matching TRBD1. The CDR3 contains 16 residues. CDR1 is SGHKS and CDR2 is YYEKEE in the germline V gene (reference sequence). The V gene end was trimmed by 0 bases and the J gene end by 2 bases; junction bases not matched to a gene: 5. This CDR3 is CASSLEGTGKQETQYF. CDR3 DNA sequence: TGTGCCAGCAGCTTGGAAGGGACAGGGAAGCAAGAGACCCAGTACTTC.

The chain has TRBV14 and TRBJ1-2, with D maybe TRBD1 (6 bases). The length of the CDR3 is 14 residues. Germline lookup yields CDR1 SGHDN and CDR2 FVKESK. Trimming removed 1 base at V and 8 bases at J, with 14 bases between. Here the CDR3 reads CASSQARWTEGYTF. CDR3 coding DNA: TGTGCCAGCAGCCAAGCTAGGTGGACAGAGGGCTACACCTTC.

This rearrangement joins TRBV6-5 to TRBJ2-7; TRBD1 agrees at 9 bases. This CDR3 comprises 14 residues. CDR1 and CDR2 (germline): MNHEY, SVGAGI. Germline trimming cut 8 bases from V and 5 bases from J; bases unmatched to any gene: 10. This CDR3 is CASLRDRAGDEQYF. For the CDR3, the DNA is TGTGCCAGCCTAAGGGACAGGGCGGGAGACGAGCAGTACTTC.

This chain uses TRBV18 with TRBJ1-5; 7 bases map to TRBD1. CDR1 is KGHSH and CDR2 is LQKENI in the germline V gene. The CDR3 extends over 15 amino acids. Trimming removed 5 bases from V and 4 bases from J; junction bases left unmatched: 8. This CDR3 reads CASSSNRDRNQPQHF. The CDR3 bases are TGTGCCAGCTCATCGAACCGGGACAGAAATCAGCCCCAGCATTTT.

This clone was seen just once. This rearrangement joins TRBV9 to TRBJ1-2; tentatively, D is TRBD1 (5 bases). V lost 3 bases, J lost 2 bases, and 14 bases lay in between. CDR3 size: 15 residues. From germline, CDR1 is SGDLS and CDR2 YYNGEE. CDR3 DNA: TGTGCCAGCAGCGATGGGGGGTCTGACAACTATGGCTACACCTTC. Translating gives CASSDGGSDNYGYTF.

This rearrangement joins TRBV6-9 to TRBJ1-4, with 9 positions matching TRBD1. J gave up 7 bases and V 8 bases, and 8 bases lay outside the gene matches. Germline V lookup: CDR1 MNHGY, CDR2 SVAAGI. The CDR3 covers 14 residues. This chain's CDR3 is CASFYRGLSEKLFF. DNA for the CDR3: TGTGCCAGCTTTTACAGGGGGCTCTCTGAAAAACTGTTTTTT.